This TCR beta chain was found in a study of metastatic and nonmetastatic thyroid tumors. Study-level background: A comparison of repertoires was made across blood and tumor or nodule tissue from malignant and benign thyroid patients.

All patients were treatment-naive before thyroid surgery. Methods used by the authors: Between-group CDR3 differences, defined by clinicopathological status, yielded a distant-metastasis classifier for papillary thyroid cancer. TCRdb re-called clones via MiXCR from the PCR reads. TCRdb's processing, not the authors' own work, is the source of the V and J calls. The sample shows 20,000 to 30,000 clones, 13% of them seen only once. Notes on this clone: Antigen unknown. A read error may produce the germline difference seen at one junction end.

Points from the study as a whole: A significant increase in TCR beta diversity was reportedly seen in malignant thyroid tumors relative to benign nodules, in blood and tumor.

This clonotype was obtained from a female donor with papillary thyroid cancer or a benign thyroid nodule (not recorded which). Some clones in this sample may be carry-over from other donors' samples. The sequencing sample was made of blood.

DNA of the CDR3: TGTTCCAGCAGTGACCGAACCTACGAGCAGTACTTC. Translated: CSSSDRTYEQYF. The chain recombines TRBV28 with TRBJ2-7, with unresolved D. The length of the CDR3 is 12 residues. Germline V gene lookup returns CDR1 MDHEN and CDR2 SYDVKM. The full variable domain, completed using reference TRBV28 and TRBJ2-7, is DVKVTQSSRYLVKRTGEKVFLECVQDMDHENMFWYRQDPGLGLRLIYFSYDVKMKEKGDIPEGYSVSREKKERFSLILESASTNQTSMYLCSSSDRTYEQYFGPGTRLTVT.